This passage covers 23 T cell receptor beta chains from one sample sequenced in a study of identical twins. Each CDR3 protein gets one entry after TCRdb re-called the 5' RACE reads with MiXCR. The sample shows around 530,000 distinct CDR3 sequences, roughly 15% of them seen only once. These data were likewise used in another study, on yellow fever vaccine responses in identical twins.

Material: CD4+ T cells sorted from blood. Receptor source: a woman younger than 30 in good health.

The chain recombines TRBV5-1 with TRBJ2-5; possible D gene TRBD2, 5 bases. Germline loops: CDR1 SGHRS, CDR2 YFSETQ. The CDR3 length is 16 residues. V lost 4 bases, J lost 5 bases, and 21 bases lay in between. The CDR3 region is CASSPLDNNPLETQYF. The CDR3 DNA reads TGCGCCAGCAGCCCACTAGATAATAATCCTTTGGAGACCCAGTACTTC.

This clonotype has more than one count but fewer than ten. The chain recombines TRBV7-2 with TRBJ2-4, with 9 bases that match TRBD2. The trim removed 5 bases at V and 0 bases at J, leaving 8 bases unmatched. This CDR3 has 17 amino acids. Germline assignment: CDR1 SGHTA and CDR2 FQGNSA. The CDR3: CASSPSGTALAKNIQYF. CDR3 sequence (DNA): TGTGCCAGCAGCCCTAGCGGGACGGCCCTAGCCAAAAACATTCAGTACTTC. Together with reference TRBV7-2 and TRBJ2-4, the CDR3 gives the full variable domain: GAGVSQSPSNKVTEKGKDVELRCDPISGHTALYWYRQSLGQGLEFLIYFQGNSAPDKSGLPSDRFSAERTGGSVSTLTIQRTQQEDSAVYLCASSPSGTALAKNIQYFGAGTRLSVL.

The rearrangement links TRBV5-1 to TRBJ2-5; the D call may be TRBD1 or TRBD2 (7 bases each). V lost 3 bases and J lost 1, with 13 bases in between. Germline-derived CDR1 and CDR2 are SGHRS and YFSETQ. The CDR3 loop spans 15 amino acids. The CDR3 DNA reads TGCGCCAGCAGCTCGGGGGGACAGCTCCAAGAGACCCAGTACTTC. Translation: CASSSGGQLQETQYF.

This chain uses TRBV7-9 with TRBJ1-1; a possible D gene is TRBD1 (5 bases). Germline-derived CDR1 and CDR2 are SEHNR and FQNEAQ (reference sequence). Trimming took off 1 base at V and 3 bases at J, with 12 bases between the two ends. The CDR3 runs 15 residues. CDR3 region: CASSLGRGMDTEAFF. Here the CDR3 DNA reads TGTGCCAGCAGCTTAGGGCGGGGCATGGACACTGAAGCTTTCTTT.

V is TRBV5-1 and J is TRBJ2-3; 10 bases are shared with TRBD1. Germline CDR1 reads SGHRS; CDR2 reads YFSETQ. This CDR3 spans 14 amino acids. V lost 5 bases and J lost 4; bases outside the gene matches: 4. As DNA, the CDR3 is TGCGCCAGCAGGAAGACAGGGGGCGCAGATACGCAGTATTTT. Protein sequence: CASRKTGGADTQYF. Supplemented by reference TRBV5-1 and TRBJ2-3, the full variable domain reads KAGVTQTPRYLIKTRGQQVTLSCSPISGHRSVSWYQQTPGQGLQFLFEYFSETQRNKGNFPGRFSGRQFSNSRSEMNVSTLELGDSALYLCASRKTGGADTQYFGPGTRLTVL.

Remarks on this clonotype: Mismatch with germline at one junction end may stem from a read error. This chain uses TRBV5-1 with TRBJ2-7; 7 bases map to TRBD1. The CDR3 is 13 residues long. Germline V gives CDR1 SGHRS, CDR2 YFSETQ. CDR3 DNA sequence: TGCGCCAGCAGCTTGCGGACCCGGGACAGCCTCATCTTC. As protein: CASSLRTRDSLIF.

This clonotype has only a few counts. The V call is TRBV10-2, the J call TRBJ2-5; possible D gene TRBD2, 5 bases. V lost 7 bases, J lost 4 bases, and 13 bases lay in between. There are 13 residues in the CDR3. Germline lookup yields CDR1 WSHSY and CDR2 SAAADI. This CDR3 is CASIWEIGETQYF. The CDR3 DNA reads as TGCGCCAGCATCTGGGAGATCGGAGAGACCCAGTACTTC.

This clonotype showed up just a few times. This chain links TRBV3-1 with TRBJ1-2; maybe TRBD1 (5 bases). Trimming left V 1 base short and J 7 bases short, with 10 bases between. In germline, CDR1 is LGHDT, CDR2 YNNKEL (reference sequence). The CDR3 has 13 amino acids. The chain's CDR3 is CASSQVGGGGYTF. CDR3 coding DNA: TGTGCCAGCAGCCAAGTTGGTGGGGGTGGCTACACCTTC.

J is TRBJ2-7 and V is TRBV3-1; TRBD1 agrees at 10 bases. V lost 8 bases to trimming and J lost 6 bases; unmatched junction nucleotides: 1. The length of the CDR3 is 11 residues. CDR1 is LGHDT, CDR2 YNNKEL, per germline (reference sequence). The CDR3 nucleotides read TGTGCCAGCCGACAGGGGGCCGAGCAGTACTTC. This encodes CASRQGAEQYF.

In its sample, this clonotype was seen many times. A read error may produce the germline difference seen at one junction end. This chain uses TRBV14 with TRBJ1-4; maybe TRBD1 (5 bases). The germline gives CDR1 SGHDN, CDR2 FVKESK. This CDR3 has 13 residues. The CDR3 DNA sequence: TGCGCCAGCAGCCAAGGGGCACGGGAAAAACTGTTTTTT. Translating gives CASSQGAREKLFF.

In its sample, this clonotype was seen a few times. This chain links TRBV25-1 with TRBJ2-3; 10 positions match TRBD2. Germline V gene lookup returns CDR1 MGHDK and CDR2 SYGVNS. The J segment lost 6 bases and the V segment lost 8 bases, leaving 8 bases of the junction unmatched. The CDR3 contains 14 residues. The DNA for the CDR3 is TGTGCCAGCCAATTGACTAGCGGGCGTGATACGCAGTATTTT. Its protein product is CASQLTSGRDTQYF.

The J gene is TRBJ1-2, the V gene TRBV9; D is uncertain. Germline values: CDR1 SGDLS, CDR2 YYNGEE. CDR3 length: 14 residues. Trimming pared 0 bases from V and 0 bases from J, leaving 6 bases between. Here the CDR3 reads CASSVGLTNYGYTF. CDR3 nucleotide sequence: TGTGCCAGCAGCGTAGGACTGACTAACTATGGCTACACCTTC. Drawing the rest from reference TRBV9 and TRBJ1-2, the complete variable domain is DSGVTQTPKHLITATGQRVTLRCSPRSGDLSVYWYQQSLDQGLQFLIQYYNGEERAKGNILERFSAQQFPDLHSELNLSSLELGDSALYFCASSVGLTNYGYTFGSGTRLTVV.

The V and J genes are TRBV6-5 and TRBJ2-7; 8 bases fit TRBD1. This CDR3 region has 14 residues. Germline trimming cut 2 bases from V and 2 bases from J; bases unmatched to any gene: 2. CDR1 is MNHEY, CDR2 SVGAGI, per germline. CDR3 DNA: TGTGCCAGCAGTTACGACAGGGGAACCTACGAGCAGTACTTC. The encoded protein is CASSYDRGTYEQYF.

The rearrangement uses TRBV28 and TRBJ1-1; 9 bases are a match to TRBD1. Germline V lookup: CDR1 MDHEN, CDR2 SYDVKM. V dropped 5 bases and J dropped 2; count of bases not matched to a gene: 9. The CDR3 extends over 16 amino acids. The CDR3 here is CASSLLWTGANTEAFF. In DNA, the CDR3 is TGTGCCAGCAGTCTACTTTGGACAGGGGCTAACACTGAAGCTTTCTTT. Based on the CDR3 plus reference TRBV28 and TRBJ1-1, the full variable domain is DVKVTQSSRYLVKRTGEKVFLECVQDMDHENMFWYRQDPGLGLRLIYFSYDVKMKEKGDIPEGYSVSREKKERFSLILESASTNQTSMYLCASSLLWTGANTEAFFGQGTRLTVV.

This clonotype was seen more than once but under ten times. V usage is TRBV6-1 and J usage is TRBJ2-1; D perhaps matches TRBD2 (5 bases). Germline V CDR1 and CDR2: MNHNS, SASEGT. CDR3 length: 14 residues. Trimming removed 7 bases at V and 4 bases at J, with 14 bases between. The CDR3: CASTEAPPYNEQFF. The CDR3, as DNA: TGTGCCAGCACGGAGGCCCCCCCTTACAATGAGCAGTTCTTC.

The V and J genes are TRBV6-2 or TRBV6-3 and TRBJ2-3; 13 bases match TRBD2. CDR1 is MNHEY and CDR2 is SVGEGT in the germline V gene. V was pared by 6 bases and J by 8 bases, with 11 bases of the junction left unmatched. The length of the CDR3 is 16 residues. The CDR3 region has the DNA TGTGCCAGCAGCCCTCCAACTAGCGGGAGGGCCGGTACGCAGTATTTT. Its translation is CASSPPTSGRAGTQYF.

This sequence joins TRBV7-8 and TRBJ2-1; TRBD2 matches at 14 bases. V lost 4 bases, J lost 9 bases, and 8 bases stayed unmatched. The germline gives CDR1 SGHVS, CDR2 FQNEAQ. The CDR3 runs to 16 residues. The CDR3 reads CASSSLRLAGGGEQFF. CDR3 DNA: TGTGCCAGCAGCTCCCTAAGACTAGCGGGAGGGGGTGAGCAGTTCTTC.

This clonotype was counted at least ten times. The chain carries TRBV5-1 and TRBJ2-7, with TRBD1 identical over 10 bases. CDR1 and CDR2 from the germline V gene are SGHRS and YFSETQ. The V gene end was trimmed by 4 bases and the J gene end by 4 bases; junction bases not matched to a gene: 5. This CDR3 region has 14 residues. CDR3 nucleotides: TGCGCCAGCAGCCCGGACAGGGGGGGATACGAGCAGTACTTC. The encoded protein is CASSPDRGGYEQYF.

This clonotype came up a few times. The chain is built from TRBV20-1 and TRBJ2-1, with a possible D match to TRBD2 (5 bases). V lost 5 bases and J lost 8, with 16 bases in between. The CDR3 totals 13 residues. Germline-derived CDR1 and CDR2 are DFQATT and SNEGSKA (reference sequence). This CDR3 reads CSALPRTWDEQFF. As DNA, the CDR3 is TGCAGTGCTCTCCCCCGGACTTGGGATGAGCAGTTCTTC.

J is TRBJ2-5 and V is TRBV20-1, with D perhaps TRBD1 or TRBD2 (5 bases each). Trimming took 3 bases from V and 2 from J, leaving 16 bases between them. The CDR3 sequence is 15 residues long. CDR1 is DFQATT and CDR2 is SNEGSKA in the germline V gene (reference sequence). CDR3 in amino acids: CSARGTLGPQETQYF. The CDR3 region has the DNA TGCAGTGCTAGGGGGACGCTGGGTCCTCAAGAGACCCAGTACTTC.

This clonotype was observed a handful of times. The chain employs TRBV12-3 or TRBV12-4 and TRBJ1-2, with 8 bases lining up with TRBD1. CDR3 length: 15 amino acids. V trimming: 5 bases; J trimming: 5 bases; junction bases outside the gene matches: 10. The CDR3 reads CASSETGGSLYGYTF. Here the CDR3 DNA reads TGTGCCAGCAGTGAAACAGGGGGTTCCCTTTATGGCTACACCTTC.

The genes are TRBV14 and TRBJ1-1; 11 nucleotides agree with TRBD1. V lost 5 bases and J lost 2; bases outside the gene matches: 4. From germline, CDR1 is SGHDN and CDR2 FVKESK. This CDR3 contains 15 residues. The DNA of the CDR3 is TGTGCCAGCAGCGGACAGGGGGCGGCCAACACTGAAGCTTTCTTT. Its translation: CASSGQGAANTEAFF.

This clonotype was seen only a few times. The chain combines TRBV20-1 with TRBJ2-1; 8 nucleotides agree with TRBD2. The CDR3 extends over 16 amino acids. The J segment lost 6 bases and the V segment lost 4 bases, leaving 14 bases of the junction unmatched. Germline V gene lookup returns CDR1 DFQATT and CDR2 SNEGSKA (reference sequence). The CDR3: CSAINPRRGLGNEQFF. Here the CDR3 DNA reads TGCAGTGCTATCAACCCCCGGCGGGGACTAGGCAATGAGCAGTTCTTC.